This T cell receptor beta chain was sequenced in a study of blood T cell repertoires in COVID-19. Study-wide context: PBMCs, B-cell-depleted T cells, or T cells were the source of the cDNA or gDNA that made up the material.

Data came from immunoSEQ multiplex PCR; TCRdb stores just in-frame clones and leaves some out. The data contain 300,000 to 350,000 clones, almost 90% of them singletons. The CDR3 length is 13 residues. CDR1 is LNHNV, CDR2 YYDKDF, per germline (reference sequence). The ends were cut back, 5 bases at V and 6 bases at J, with 11 bases in the middle. Which cohort a participant joined came from the clinical history participants gave. Those designated as exposed participants met a COVID-19 case within 2 weeks before study entry. This clone was counted a few times. J is TRBJ2-1 and V is TRBV15; possibly TRBD1 for D (6 bases). The receptor was derived from a woman aged 25 to 45 who had been exposed to COVID-19. The specimen was PBMCs or T cells enriched from blood (not recorded which). DNA for the CDR3: TGTGCCACCAGCCCGGACAGCATCAATGAGCAGTTCTTC. It codes for CATSPDSINEQFF.